These 12 T cell receptor beta chains originate from one sample sequenced in a study of patients and donors after allogeneic stem cell transplantation. A single record per CDR3 protein comes from TCRdb applying MiXCR to the RT-PCR reads. The sample comprises hundreds of thousands of distinct CDR3 sequences, 16% of which are singletons, and about 7% rests with the top ten. Sequenced sample: blood, either unsorted or a sorted T cell fraction (not recorded which). These receptors were obtained from a human donor who was either an allogeneic HSCT recipient or a stem cell or donor lymphocyte infusion donor (not recorded which). It is not recorded whose cells these are; they may come from a transplant donor.

This clonotype was counted a few times. The chain joins TRBV3-1 to TRBJ2-2; possible D gene TRBD2, 5 bases. Germline values: CDR1 LGHDT, CDR2 YNNKEL (reference sequence). Between the trimmed V and J ends, which lost 0 bases and 4 bases, there was a span of 12 bases. This CDR3 spans 16 amino acids. DNA for the CDR3: TGTGCCAGCAGCCAAGATCGGGGAGTCCCCACCGGGGAGCTGTTTTTT. Protein product: CASSQDRGVPTGELFF. The full variable domain, with the rest looked up from reference TRBV3-1 and TRBJ2-2, is DTAVSQTPKYLVTQMGNDKSIKCEQNLGHDTMYWYKQDSKKFLKIMFSYNNKELIINETVPNRFSPKSPDKAHLNLHINSLELGDSAVYFCASSQDRGVPTGELFFGEGSRLTVL.

This clonotype was picked up a small number of times. This sequence joins TRBV4-3 and TRBJ2-7, with D uncertain. Germline V lookup: CDR1 LGHNA, CDR2 YSLEER. Trimming cost V 0 bases and J 3 bases, with 12 bases left between them. This CDR3 region has 15 residues. CDR3: CASSQEWSSVYEQYF. The CDR3 region has the DNA TGCGCCAGCAGCCAAGAATGGTCTAGTGTCTACGAGCAGTACTTC.

This clonotype was detected many times. The CDR3 region has the DNA TGTGCCAGCAGCGTAGGACAGATCAGCTCCTACGAGCAGTACTTC. This sequence encodes CASSVGQISSYEQYF. This sequence joins TRBV9 and TRBJ2-7, with a possible D match to TRBD1 (5 bases). V dropped 0 bases and J dropped 0 bases, with 10 bases sitting between them. CDR1 and CDR2 (germline): SGDLS, YYNGEE. CDR3 length equals 15 residues.

This chain uses TRBV12-3 or TRBV12-4 with TRBJ1-2; TRBD1 aligns across 9 bases. The V gene end was trimmed by 5 bases and the J gene end by 8 bases; junction bases not matched to a gene: 15. The length of the CDR3 is 16 residues. CDR3 sequence: CASSAIGTGLTIGYTF. The DNA of the CDR3 is TGTGCCAGCAGTGCCATCGGGACAGGGTTGACGATCGGCTACACCTTC.

The rearrangement links TRBV9 to TRBJ1-6; D might be TRBD1 (5 bases). The CDR3 extends over 17 amino acids. Germline V gives CDR1 SGDLS, CDR2 YYNGEE. V lost 3 bases and J lost 0, with 13 bases in between. CDR3 residues: CASSAQVLSSYNSPLHF. In DNA, the CDR3 is TGTGCCAGCAGCGCACAGGTCCTGAGCTCCTATAATTCACCCCTCCACTTT. Supplemented by reference TRBV9 and TRBJ1-6, the full variable domain reads DSGVTQTPKHLITATGQRVTLRCSPRSGDLSVYWYQQSLDQGLQFLIQYYNGEERAKGNILERFSAQQFPDLHSELNLSSLELGDSALYFCASSAQVLSSYNSPLHFGNGTRLTVT.

The CDR3 sequence is CASSPDRGVGPDTQYF. The CDR3 DNA sequence: TGTGCCAGCAGCCCGGACAGGGGCGTTGGGCCAGATACGCAGTATTTT. This sequence joins TRBV7-9 and TRBJ2-3; 9 bases agree with TRBD1. Germline assignment: CDR1 SEHNR and CDR2 FQNEAQ (reference sequence). Trimming cost V 5 bases and J 4 bases; bases outside gene matches: 10. The CDR3 has 16 residues.

This clonotype was seen at least ten times. V is TRBV15 and J is TRBJ1-6, with 7 positions matching TRBD1. With V trimmed by 0 bases and J by 3 bases, 2 bases remained unmatched. Germline V gene data show CDR1 as LNHNV and CDR2 as YYDKDF (reference sequence). The CDR3 contains 16 residues. The CDR3 DNA follows: TGTGCCACCAGCAGAGACCGGGACAGCTATAATTCACCCCTCCACTTT. Translated: CATSRDRDSYNSPLHF.

The chain employs TRBV12-3 or TRBV12-4 and TRBJ2-2, with 8 bases aligning to TRBD1. The V gene end was trimmed by 7 bases and the J gene end by 2 bases; junction bases not matched to a gene: 6. The CDR3 length is 15 residues. Written as DNA, the CDR3 is TGTGCCAGCACCGGGGACAGGATTAACACCGGGGAGCTGTTTTTT. Translation gives CASTGDRINTGELFF.

This clonotype was seen a few times. The CDR3 DNA reads TGTGCCACCAGCAGAGATCCGGACCCCTCCTACGAGCAGTACTTC. Its protein product is CATSRDPDPSYEQYF. V and J are TRBV15 and TRBJ2-7, with no clear D. The length of the CDR3 is 15 residues. V lost 0 bases to trimming and J lost 0 bases, with 9 bases between them. Germline-derived CDR1 and CDR2 are LNHNV and YYDKDF (reference sequence).

The chain couples TRBV29-1 to TRBJ2-7, with D perhaps TRBD1 (6 bases). Trimming left V 1 base short and J 3 bases short, with 7 bases between. The CDR3 has 12 residues. Germline V gene data show CDR1 as SQVTM and CDR2 as ANQGSEA. CDR3 sequence reads: CSVEATGYEQYF. The CDR3 DNA reads as TGCAGCGTTGAAGCGACAGGCTACGAGCAGTACTTC.

This clonotype was counted only a few times. The rearrangement uses TRBV7-6 and TRBJ1-6; D not certain. Trimming pared 5 bases from V and 8 bases from J, leaving 13 bases between. The CDR3 spans 14 residues. Germline assignment: CDR1 SGHVS and CDR2 FNYEAQ. Here the CDR3 reads CASSPRPGDSPLHF. DNA for the CDR3: TGTGCCAGCAGCCCCCGACCCGGGGATTCACCCCTCCACTTT. The full variable domain, with the rest looked up from reference TRBV7-6 and TRBJ1-6, is GAGVSQSPRYKVTKRGQDVALRCDPISGHVSLYWYRQALGQGPEFLTYFNYEAQQDKSGLPNDRFSAERPEGSISTLTIQRTEQRDSAMYRCASSPRPGDSPLHFGNGTRLTVT.

V usage is TRBV12-3 or TRBV12-4 and J usage is TRBJ1-2; 10 bases fit TRBD1. The V gene end was trimmed by 5 bases and the J gene end by 3 bases; junction bases not matched to a gene: 9. CDR3 length: 16 residues. CDR3 nucleotide sequence: TGTGCCAGCAGTCCCGCTCGACAGGGGGCACACTATGGCTACACCTTC. This encodes CASSPARQGAHYGYTF.